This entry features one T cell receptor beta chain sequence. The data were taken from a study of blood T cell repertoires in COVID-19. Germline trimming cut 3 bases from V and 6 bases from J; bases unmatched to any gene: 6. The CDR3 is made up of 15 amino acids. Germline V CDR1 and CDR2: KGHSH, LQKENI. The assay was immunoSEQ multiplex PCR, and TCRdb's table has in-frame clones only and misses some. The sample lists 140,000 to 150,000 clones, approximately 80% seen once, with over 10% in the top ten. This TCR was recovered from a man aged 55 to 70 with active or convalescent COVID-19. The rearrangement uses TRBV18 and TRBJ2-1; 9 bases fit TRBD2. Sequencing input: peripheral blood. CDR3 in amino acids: CASSPREGRGNEQFF. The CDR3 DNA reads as TGTGCCAGCTCACCGCGGGAGGGCCGGGGCAATGAGCAGTTCTTC.